Listed below are T cell receptor beta chains from one sample, sequenced in a study of CXCR3-negative and CXCR3-positive naive CD8 T cells. For each CDR3 protein, TCRdb gives one entry from its re-call of the 5' RACE reads, without DNA. Across some 140,000 distinct CDR3 sequences, the top ten clones capture approximately 0.46% of the sample. The sequenced material came from naive CXCR3+ CD8+ T cells from blood. The source of these receptors is a human donor in good health. Some clones in this sample may be carry-over from other donors' samples. The CDR3 runs from the conserved cysteine through the conserved F or W.

v_gene	len	j_gene	CDR3aa
TRBV27	16	TRBJ2-1	CASSLVLAGGPYEQFF
TRBV28	15	TRBJ2-5	CASSSRTSGGETQYF
TRBV7-6	11	TRBJ2-2	CASSQTGELFF
TRBV2	15	TRBJ2-5	CASSEGTSGSETQYF
TRBV6-5	16	TRBJ2-5	CASSYPPLETQETQYF
TRBV5-6	14	TRBJ2-5	CASSLEDNQETQYF
TRBV4-1	15	TRBJ2-1	CASSQVSGSGNEQFF
TRBV28	18	TRBJ2-1	CASSLLPLGTNGVNEQFF
TRBV29-1	11	TRBJ2-1	CSGIVSNEQFF
TRBV4-1	14	TRBJ1-1	CASSMDRLHTEAFF
TRBV5-1	16	TRBJ1-6	CASSLQLGTGGSPLHF
TRBV20-1	15	TRBJ2-3	CSARDRGGGADTQYF
TRBV11-2	15	TRBJ1-1	CASSFFSGVNTEAFF
TRBV6-1	15	TRBJ2-3	CASSDVGVSTDTQYF
TRBV14	15	TRBJ2-1	CASSQERLAYNEQFF
TRBV29-1	13	TRBJ2-7	CSVEGRQPYEQYF
TRBV29-1	13	TRBJ1-4	CSVHSGQEEKLFF
TRBV7-3	18	TRBJ2-2	CASSLTPLAGGSTGELFF
TRBV6-1	18	TRBJ2-3	CASSEYRGGPTSTDTQYF
TRBV15	14	TRBJ2-5	CATSRPLGIETQYF
TRBV7-2	15	TRBJ1-1	CARSLGPGGDTEAFF
TRBV28	15	TRBJ2-1	CASRGRDAGAAEQFF
TRBV5-1	17	TRBJ1-3	CASSYTGVPTSGNTIYF
TRBV29-1	12	TRBJ2-5	CSVEWFQETQYF
TRBV5-1	14	TRBJ2-7	CASSYNRGSYEQYF
TRBV2	15	TRBJ2-3	CASSPRDEWTDTQYF
TRBV27	13	TRBJ2-3	CASSFGGLHTQYF
TRBV12-3/TRBV12-4	12	TRBJ2-7	CASSYYGYEQYF
TRBV4-1	18	TRBJ2-7	CASSQGTGKGSVIYEQYF
TRBV28	13	TRBJ2-7	CASSLPNTYEQYF
TRBV15	17	TRBJ2-5	CATSWGLAGVVGETQYF
TRBV4-3	16	TRBJ2-1	CASSQDSGPAYNEQFF
TRBV28	15	TRBJ2-1	CASSLNLAQVNEQFF
TRBV19	13	TRBJ2-1	CASSWGPINEQFF
TRBV7-6	13	TRBJ2-3	CASSPLLAPAQYF
TRBV20-1	16	TRBJ2-1	CSARPGLASSYNEQFF
TRBV6-1	15	TRBJ2-7	CATHQQGIVPYEQYF
TRBV27	17	TRBJ1-5	CASSLEPPTGSNQPQHF
TRBV7-8	15	TRBJ2-1	CASSLLGQGPNEQFF
TRBV13	16	TRBJ2-1	CASSSTGSGSYNEQFF
TRBV7-9	16	TRBJ2-2	CASSSWTGRNTGELFF
TRBV25-1	15	TRBJ2-1	CASSDRGQGAAGQFF
TRBV12-3/TRBV12-4	21	TRBJ1-1	CASSSGPAKYRAKGYNTEAFF
TRBV28	17	TRBJ2-3	CASSGTSGPFSTDTQYF
TRBV6-6	12	TRBJ2-5	CASREIQETQYF
TRBV5-6	16	TRBJ2-7	CASSLALAGVEYEQYF
TRBV28	15	TRBJ2-6	CASGLTGAGANVLTF
TRBV7-3	16	TRBJ2-5	CASSLRDRGWQETQYF
TRBV4-1	18	TRBJ1-5	CASSQEMGQLPSNQPQHF
TRBV12-3/TRBV12-4	15	TRBJ1-5	CASSETAYSNQPQHF
TRBV9	16	TRBJ2-7	CASSFHRDRGSYEQYF
TRBV29-1	12	TRBJ2-1	CSTAGFYNEQFF